The entry that follows covers one T cell receptor (beta chain) sequence. The data originate from a study of blood T cell repertoires in COVID-19. Across the whole study: Material from acute and convalescent COVID-19 was sourced from the United States, Italy and Spain. Sources were T cells, B-cell-depleted T cells, or PBMCs; the material itself was cDNA or gDNA.

The V and J ends lost 4 bases and 0 bases respectively, with 14 bases between them. This CDR3 contains 17 residues. The germline gives CDR1 SGHDT, CDR2 YYEEEE. Original data processing: From reference gene primer amplification, estimates of nucleated cell counts were derived. Here immunoSEQ multiplex PCR was the method, and the copy in TCRdb shows in-frame clones only, minus some. The V and J calls and clone size were taken over from that table, and D and trimming were inferred from the DNA. The sample records some 100,000 clones, 70% to 90% being singletons. This chain links TRBV5-6 with TRBJ1-6; D unclear. Sequencing used peripheral blood. The source of this sequence is a woman aged 70-85 years with acute or convalescent COVID-19. This chain's CDR3 is CASSDGPQRSYNSPLHF. CDR3 nucleotides: TGTGCCAGCAGCGACGGTCCCCAGCGCTCCTATAATTCACCCCTCCACTTT. Full variable domain (remainder filled in from reference TRBV5-6 and TRBJ1-6): DAGVTQSPTHLIKTRGQQVTLRCSPKSGHDTVSWYQQALGQGPQFIFQYYEEEERQRGNFPDRFSGHQFPNYSSELNVNALLLGDSALYLCASSDGPQRSYNSPLHFGNGTRLTVT.